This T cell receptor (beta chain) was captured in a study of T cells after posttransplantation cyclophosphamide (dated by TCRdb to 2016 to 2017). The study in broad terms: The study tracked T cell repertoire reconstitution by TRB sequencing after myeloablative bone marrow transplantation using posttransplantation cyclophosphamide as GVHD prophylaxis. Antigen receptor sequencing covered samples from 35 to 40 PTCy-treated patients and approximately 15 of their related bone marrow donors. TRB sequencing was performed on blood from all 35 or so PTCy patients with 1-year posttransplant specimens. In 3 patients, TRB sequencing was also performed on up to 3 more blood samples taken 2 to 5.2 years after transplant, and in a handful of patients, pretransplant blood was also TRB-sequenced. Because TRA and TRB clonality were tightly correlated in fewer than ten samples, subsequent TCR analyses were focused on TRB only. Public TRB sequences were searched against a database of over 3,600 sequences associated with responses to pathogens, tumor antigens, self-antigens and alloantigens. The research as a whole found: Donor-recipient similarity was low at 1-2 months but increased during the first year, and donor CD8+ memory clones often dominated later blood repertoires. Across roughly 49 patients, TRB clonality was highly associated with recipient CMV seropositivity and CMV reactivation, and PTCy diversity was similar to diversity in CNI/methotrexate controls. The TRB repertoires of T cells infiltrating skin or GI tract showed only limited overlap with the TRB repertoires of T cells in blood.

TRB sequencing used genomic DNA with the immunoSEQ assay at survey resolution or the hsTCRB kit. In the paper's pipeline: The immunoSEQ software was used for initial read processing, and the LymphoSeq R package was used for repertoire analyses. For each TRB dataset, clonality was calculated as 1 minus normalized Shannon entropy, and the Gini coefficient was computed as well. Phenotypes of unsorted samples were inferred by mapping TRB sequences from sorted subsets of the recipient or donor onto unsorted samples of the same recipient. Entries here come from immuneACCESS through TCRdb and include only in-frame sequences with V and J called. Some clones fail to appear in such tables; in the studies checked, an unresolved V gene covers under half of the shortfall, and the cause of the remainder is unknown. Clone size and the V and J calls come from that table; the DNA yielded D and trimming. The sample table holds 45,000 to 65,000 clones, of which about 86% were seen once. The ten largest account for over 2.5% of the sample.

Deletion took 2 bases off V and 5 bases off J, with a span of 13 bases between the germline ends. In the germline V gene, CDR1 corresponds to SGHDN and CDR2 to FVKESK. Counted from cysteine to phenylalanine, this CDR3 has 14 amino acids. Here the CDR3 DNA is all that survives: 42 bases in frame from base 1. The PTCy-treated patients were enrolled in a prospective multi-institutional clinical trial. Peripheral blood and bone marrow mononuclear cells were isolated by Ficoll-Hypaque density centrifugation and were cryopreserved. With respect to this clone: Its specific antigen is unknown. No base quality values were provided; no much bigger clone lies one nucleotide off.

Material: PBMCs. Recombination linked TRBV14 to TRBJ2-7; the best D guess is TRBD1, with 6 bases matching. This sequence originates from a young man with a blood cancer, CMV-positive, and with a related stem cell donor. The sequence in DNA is TGTGCCAGCAGCCAAATGGGGGCGCTCAACGAGCAGTACTTC. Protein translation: CASSQMGALNEQYF.